The clone carrying this T cell receptor beta chain was seen just once. What it binds is unknown. These data are taken from a study of shared clonotypes between healthy human individuals. CD4+ cells were split into CD45RA+ naive and CD45RA-negative memory subsets. V trimming: 3 bases; J trimming: 7 bases; junction bases outside the gene matches: 7. The germline CDR1 and CDR2 sequences are SGHAT and FQNNGV. This CDR3 spans 15 amino acids. Study-level results: Of the naive CD4 clonotypes, around 5% were shared across several donors. The generation probabilities recorded for non-shared clonotypes fell below those of clonotypes shared by all four donors.

Every subset had its genomic DNA shared out evenly among several immunoSEQ plates. The protocol was immunoSEQ multiplex PCR, while the TCRdb copy is restricted to in-frame clones and leaves out a portion. The profile shows some 500,000 clones, roughly 95% of them singletons. The material sequenced was naive CD4+ T cells sorted from blood. The subset: CD45RA+ positively selected. The sequence was collected from a woman in her 30s in good health. The V call is TRBV11-2, the J call TRBJ1-5; 9 bases map to TRBD1. The CDR3 sequence is CASSLGTGTAQPQHF. CDR3 DNA sequence: TGTGCCAGCAGCTTGGGGACAGGGACCGCGCAGCCCCAGCATTTT.